The entry that follows covers one T cell receptor beta chain sequence. Its antigen is currently unknown. UMI-labeled 5' RACE yielded the TRB cDNA libraries. TCRdb reprocessed the 5' RACE reads and keeps a single row for each CDR3 protein, giving no DNA. There are about 150,000 distinct CDR3 sequences in the sample, with less than 0.55% held by the top ten. This entry belongs to a study of CXCR3-negative and CXCR3-positive naive CD8 T cells. Cells classed as naive CD8+ T cells were CD45RO-CCR7+CD27+CD95-. Study results and limitations: CXCR3-positive naive cells carried more hydrophobic TRB CDR3s than CXCR3-negative ones. Similar TRBV-TRBJ gene usage was seen in naive CXCR3-negative and CXCR3-positive cells, but not in memory cells. From TRB CDR3 properties, TCR strength was inferred; surface CD5 did not differ between naive subsets.

CDR3 length: 15 amino acids. Germline CDR1 is SGHTA and CDR2 is FQGNSA. The chain couples TRBV7-2 to TRBJ2-1; TCRdb's D call of TRBD1 is untestable without DNA. The sequencing sample was made of naive CXCR3+ CD8+ T cells from blood. The subset: CD45RO-CCR7+CD27+CD95- naive CD8+ T cells expressing CXCR3 (TNR3+). The receptor was isolated from a human donor in good health. Some clones in this sample may be carry-over from other donors' samples. The CDR3 reads CASSSNSGPYNEQFF.